Listed below are T cell receptor beta chains from one sample, sequenced in a study of T cell changes during pregnancy in multiple sclerosis. Profiling relied on immunoSEQ multiplex PCR, and the TCRdb table lists in-frame clones only, not all of them. The sample lists tens of thousands of clones, 90% to 95% seen once, with less than 2% in the top ten. Sequenced material: peripheral blood, taken after pregnancy. All receptors come from a female donor with multiple sclerosis, enrolled in a pregnancy study. The CDR3 runs from the conserved cysteine through the conserved F or W.

cdr3_aa: CASSGRDRVSEQYF
j_call: TRBJ2-7
v_call: TRBV2

cdr3_aa: CASSQGQGVNYEQYF
j_call: TRBJ2-7
v_call: TRBV4-3

cdr3_aa: CASSLRGTEEYRPLHF
j_call: TRBJ1-6
v_call: TRBV4-3

cdr3_aa: CASSDRSGGGDTQYF
j_call: TRBJ2-3
v_call: TRBV6-1

cdr3_aa: CASSQGSYFEAFF
j_call: TRBJ1-1
v_call: TRBV7-9

cdr3_aa: CASSFLFRAPETEAFF
j_call: TRBJ1-1
v_call: TRBV5-4

cdr3_aa: CASSLTGGADTQYF
j_call: TRBJ2-3
v_call: TRBV7-9

cdr3_aa: CASSQGSGRAFEQFF
j_call: TRBJ2-1
v_call: TRBV4-3

cdr3_aa: CASSRLAGGPYEQYF
j_call: TRBJ2-7
v_call: TRBV6-5

cdr3_aa: CASSPSGRDYNEQFF
j_call: TRBJ2-1
v_call: TRBV7-2

cdr3_aa: CASSDSSRGSEAFF
j_call: TRBJ1-1
v_call: TRBV6-4

cdr3_aa: CASSEPTGMGDTQYF
j_call: TRBJ2-3
v_call: TRBV25-1

cdr3_aa: CASSQGTGSNQPQHF
j_call: TRBJ1-5
v_call: TRBV14

cdr3_aa: CASRADRGLVSGAFF
j_call: TRBJ1-1
v_call: TRBV6-5

cdr3_aa: CASTPSGDTGELFF
j_call: TRBJ2-2
v_call: TRBV27